This record covers a single T cell receptor (beta chain). This sample stems from a study of CD8 T cells in Susac syndrome. The CDR3 spans 12 residues. Germline V gene lookup returns CDR1 GTSNPN and CDR2 SVGIG (reference sequence). V gave up 0 bases and J gave up 7 bases; unmatched junction bases: 2. RNA totalling roughly 0.45 to 1 ug underwent reverse transcription with random hexamers. TCRdb ran MiXCR on the immunoSEQ multiplex PCR reads and lists one entry per CDR3 protein. The table has about 210,000 distinct CDR3 sequences, 95% seen once. The J gene is TRBJ2-5, the V gene TRBV30; 7 positions match TRBD2. This clonotype was obtained from a human donor with multiple sclerosis. Sequenced sample: CD4+ T cells from PBMCs. The CDR3 reads CAWSVAGATQYF. The CDR3 nucleotides read TGTGCCTGGAGTGTTGCGGGAGCGACCCAGTACTTC.